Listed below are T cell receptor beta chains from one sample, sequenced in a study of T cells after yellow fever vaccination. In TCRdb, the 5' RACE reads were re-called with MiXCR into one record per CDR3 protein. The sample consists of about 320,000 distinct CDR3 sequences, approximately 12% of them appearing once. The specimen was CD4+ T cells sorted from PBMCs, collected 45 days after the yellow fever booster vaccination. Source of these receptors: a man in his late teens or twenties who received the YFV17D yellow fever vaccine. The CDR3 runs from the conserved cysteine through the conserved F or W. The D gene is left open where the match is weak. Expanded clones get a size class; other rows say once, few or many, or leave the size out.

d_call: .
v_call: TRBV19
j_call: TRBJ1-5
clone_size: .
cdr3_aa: CASMEAWPQHF
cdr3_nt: TGTGCCAGTATGGAGGCCTGGCCCCAGCATTTT

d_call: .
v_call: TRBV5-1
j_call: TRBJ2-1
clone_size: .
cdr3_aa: CASSQAGVAYNEQFF
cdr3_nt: TGCGCCAGCAGCCAGGCCGGTGTCGCCTACAATGAGCAGTTCTTC

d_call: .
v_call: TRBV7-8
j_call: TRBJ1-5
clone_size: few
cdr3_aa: CASTARRGVEQPQHF
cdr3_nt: TGTGCCAGCACCGCCCGGCGGGGTGTTGAGCAGCCCCAGCATTTT

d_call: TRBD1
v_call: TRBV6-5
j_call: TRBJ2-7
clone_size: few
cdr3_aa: CASRPYRGNYEQYF
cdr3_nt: TGTGCCAGCAGGCCTTACAGGGGCAACTACGAGCAGTACTTC

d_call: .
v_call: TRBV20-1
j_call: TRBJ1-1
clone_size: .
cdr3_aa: CSARQGLAVPEAFF
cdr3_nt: TGCAGTGCTAGGCAGGGATTGGCGGTCCCTGAAGCTTTCTTT

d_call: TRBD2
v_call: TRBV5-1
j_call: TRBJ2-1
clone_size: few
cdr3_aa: CASSLAAGGPREQFF
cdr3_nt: TGCGCCAGCAGCTTGGCGGCGGGGGGGCCGAGAGAGCAGTTCTTC

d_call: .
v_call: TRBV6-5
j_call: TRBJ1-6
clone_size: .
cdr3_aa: CASSSDRYFDNSPLHF
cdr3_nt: TGTGCCAGCAGTTCCGACAGGTACTTCGATAATTCACCCCTCCACTTT

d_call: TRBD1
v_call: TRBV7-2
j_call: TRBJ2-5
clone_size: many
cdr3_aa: CASSLDRGTGETQYF
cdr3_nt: TGTGCCAGCAGCTTAGACAGGGGGACCGGAGAGACCCAGTACTTC

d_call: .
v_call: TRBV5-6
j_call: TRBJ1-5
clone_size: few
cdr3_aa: CASSLLGDNQPQHF
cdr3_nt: TGTGCCAGCAGCTTGCTAGGGGACAATCAGCCCCAGCATTTT

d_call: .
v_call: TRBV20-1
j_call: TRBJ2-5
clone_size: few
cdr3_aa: CSARGQVGGPETQYF
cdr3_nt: TGCAGTGCTAGGGGCCAGGTGGGGGGGCCGGAGACCCAGTACTTC

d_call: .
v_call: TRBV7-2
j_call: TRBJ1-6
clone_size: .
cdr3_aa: CASSSRDTYSPLHF
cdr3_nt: TGTGCCAGCAGCTCCAGGGACACCTATTCACCCCTCCACTTT

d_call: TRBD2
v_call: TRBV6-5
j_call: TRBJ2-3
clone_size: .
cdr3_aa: CASSWGSGGYDTDTQYF
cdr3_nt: TGTGCCAGCAGCTGGGGTAGCGGGGGCTACGACACAGATACGCAGTATTTT

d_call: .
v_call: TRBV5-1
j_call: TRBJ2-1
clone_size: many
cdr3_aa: CASSQIPGTAYNEQFF
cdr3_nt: TGCGCCAGCAGCCAGATCCCCGGGACTGCTTACAATGAGCAGTTCTTC

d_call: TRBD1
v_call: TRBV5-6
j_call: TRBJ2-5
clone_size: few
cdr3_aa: CASSQRQGSYQETQYF
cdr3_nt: TGTGCCAGCAGCCAAAGACAGGGATCGTACCAAGAGACCCAGTACTTC

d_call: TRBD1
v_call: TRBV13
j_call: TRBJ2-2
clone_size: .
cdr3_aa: CASSVGDRGSGELFF
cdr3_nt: TGTGCCAGCAGCGTCGGGGACAGGGGTTCCGGGGAGCTGTTTTTT

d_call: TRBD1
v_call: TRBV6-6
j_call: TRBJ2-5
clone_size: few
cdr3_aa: CASSMDRDRETQYF
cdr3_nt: TGTGCCAGCAGTATGGACAGGGACAGAGAGACCCAGTACTTC

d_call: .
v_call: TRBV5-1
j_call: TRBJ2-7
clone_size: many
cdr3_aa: CASSLVQEYSYEQYF
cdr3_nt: TGCGCCAGCAGCTTGGTACAGGAATACTCCTACGAGCAGTACTTC

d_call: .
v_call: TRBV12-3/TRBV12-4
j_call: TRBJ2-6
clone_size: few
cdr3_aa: CASSLMGLSGANVLTF
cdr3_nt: TGTGCCAGCAGTCTAATGGGACTCTCTGGGGCCAACGTCCTGACTTTC

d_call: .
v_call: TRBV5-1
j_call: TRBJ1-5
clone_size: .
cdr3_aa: CASSPGVHQPQHF
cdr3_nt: TGCGCCAGCAGCCCGGGGGTCCATCAGCCCCAGCATTTT

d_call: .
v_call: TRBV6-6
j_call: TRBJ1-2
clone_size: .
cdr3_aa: CASSYGSYGYTF
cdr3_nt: TGTGCCAGCAGTTACGGGAGCTATGGCTACACCTTC

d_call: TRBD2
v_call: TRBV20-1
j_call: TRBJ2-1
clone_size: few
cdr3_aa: CSATRTSPGGEQFF
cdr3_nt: TGCAGTGCGACTCGGACTAGCCCAGGAGGTGAGCAGTTCTTC

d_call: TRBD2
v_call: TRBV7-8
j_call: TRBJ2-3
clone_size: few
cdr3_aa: CASSRKRGGLDTQYF
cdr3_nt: TGTGCCAGCAGCCGCAAGCGGGGGGGCCTGGATACGCAGTATTTT

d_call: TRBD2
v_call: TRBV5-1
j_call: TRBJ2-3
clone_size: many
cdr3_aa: CASSPYSGGGATDTQYF
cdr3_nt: TGCGCCAGCAGCCCCTACTCGGGCGGGGGAGCCACAGATACGCAGTATTTT

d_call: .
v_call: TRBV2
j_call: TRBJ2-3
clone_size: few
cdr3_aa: CASSDLGGPTDTQYF
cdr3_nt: TGTGCCAGCAGTGACCTGGGCGGACCCACAGATACGCAGTATTTT

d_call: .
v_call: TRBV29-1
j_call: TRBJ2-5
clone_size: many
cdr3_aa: CSLGLNQETQYF
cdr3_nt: TGCAGCCTAGGACTGAACCAAGAGACCCAGTACTTC

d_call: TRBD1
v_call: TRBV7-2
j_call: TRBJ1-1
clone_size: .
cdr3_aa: CASSLTRTTGVAFF
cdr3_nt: TGTGCCAGCAGCTTGACGCGTACCACAGGGGTCGCTTTCTTT

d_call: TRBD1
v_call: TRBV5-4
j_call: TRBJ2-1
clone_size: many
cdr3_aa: CASSKQGADEQFF
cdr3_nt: TGTGCCAGCAGCAAACAGGGGGCGGATGAGCAGTTCTTC

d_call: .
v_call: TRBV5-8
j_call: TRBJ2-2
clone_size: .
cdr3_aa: CASTKVDIANTGELFF
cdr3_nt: TGTGCCAGCACCAAAGTGGACATCGCGAACACCGGGGAGCTGTTTTTT

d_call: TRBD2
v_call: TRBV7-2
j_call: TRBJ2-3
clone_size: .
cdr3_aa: CASSLGAGDSDTQYF
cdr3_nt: TGTGCCAGCAGCTTAGGAGCGGGGGATTCAGATACGCAGTATTTT

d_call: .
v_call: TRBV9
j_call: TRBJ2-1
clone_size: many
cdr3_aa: CASSVAPGVDEQFF
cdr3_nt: TGTGCCAGCAGCGTAGCCCCAGGGGTGGATGAGCAGTTCTTC

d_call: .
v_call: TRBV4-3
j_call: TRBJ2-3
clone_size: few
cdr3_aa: CASSQEGWDTQYF
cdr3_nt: TGCGCCAGCAGCCAAGAGGGTTGGGATACGCAGTATTTT

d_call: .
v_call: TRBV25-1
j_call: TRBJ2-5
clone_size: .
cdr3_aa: CASSWDTPQETQYF
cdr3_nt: TGTGCCAGCAGTTGGGACACCCCACAAGAGACCCAGTACTTC

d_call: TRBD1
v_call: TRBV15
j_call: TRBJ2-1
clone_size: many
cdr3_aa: CATSRDRGWDNEQFF
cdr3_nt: TGTGCCACCAGCAGGGACAGGGGTTGGGACAATGAGCAGTTCTTC

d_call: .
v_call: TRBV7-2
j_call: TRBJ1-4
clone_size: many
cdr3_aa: CASSLPGPKKLFF
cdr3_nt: TGTGCCAGCAGCCTGCCAGGGCCGAAAAAACTGTTTTTT

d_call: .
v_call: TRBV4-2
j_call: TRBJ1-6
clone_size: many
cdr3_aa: CASSQEGGPYSPLHF
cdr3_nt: TGTGCCAGCAGCCAAGAAGGTGGCCCTTATTCACCCCTCCACTTT